The rows below give T cell receptor beta chains drawn from one sample of a study of cytomegalovirus exposure and HLA in healthy donors. Clones were sequenced by immunoSEQ multiplex PCR, and TCRdb holds only the in-frame ones, with some missing. The table lists some 200,000 clones, 60% to 80% of them singletons. Material for sequencing was PBMCs. The receptors were gathered from a man younger than 35 in good health and CMV-seronegative. The CDR3 runs from the conserved cysteine through the conserved F or W. The D gene is left open where the match is weak. Not all rows give a size; the values are once, few, many and, for expanded clones, a class.

abundance,v_gene,j_gene,d_gene,CDR3nt,CDR3aa
-,TRBV10-3,TRBJ2-5,TRBD2,TGTGCCATCAGCTACCGCGGGGGCCAAGAGACCCAGTACTTC,CAISYRGGQETQYF
-,TRBV9,TRBJ2-2,TRBD2,TGTGCCAGCAGCGTAGTTCGGGGGGGGTCGAACACCGGGGAGCTGTTTTTT,CASSVVRGGSNTGELFF
-,TRBV14,TRBJ2-5,-,TGTGCCAGCAGCTTTCAGGAGACCCAGTACTTC,CASSFQETQYF
-,TRBV5-1,TRBJ2-5,TRBD1,TGCGCCAGCAGCTTCGGGACAGGGTTGGGAGAGCAGTACTTC,CASSFGTGLGEQYF
-,TRBV29-1,TRBJ2-5,-,TGCAGCGTTCGCGTGCCCGGGGAGACCCAGTACTTC,CSVRVPGETQYF
-,TRBV4-2,TRBJ1-5,-,TGTGCCAGCAGCCCTTCAGGGGACCCCAATCAGCCCCAGCATTTT,CASSPSGDPNQPQHF
-,TRBV5-6,TRBJ2-1,-,TGTGCCAGCAGCTTAGGAGAGACGAGGCGCTCCTACAATGAGCAGTTCTTC,CASSLGETRRSYNEQFF
-,TRBV11-2,TRBJ1-2,-,TGTGCCAGCAGCTTAGGATCCAGTGCTAACTATGGCTACACCTTC,CASSLGSSANYGYTF
-,TRBV6-1,TRBJ1-5,TRBD1,TGTGCCAGCAACACTGGGACAGCCAATCAGCCCCAGCATTTT,CASNTGTANQPQHF
-,TRBV5-4,TRBJ2-7,TRBD1,TGTGCCAACCCCGGGACAGCGTTCTACGAGCAGTACTTC,CANPGTAFYEQYF
-,TRBV6-6,TRBJ1-1,TRBD1,TGTGCCAGCAGTTTACCGGACAGGGGTGAAGCTTTCTTT,CASSLPDRGEAFF
-,TRBV7-3,TRBJ2-5,TRBD2,TGTGCCAGCAGCTTATGGCCTAGCGGGGAAGAGACCCAGTACTTC,CASSLWPSGEETQYF
-,TRBV6-6,TRBJ1-1,-,TGTGCCAGCAGCCTATGGGCGATCGGGAACACTGAAGCTTTCTTT,CASSLWAIGNTEAFF
-,TRBV19,TRBJ2-5,TRBD2,TGTGCCAGTACCAGGACTAGCGGGAAAGTGGAGACCCAGTACTTC,CASTRTSGKVETQYF
-,TRBV30,TRBJ1-4,TRBD1,TGTGCCTGGAGCGGACAGGGTGCGGAAAAACTGTTTTTT,CAWSGQGAEKLFF
-,TRBV18,TRBJ2-3,-,TGTGCCAGCTCACTAGACACAGATACGCAGTATTTT,CASSLDTDTQYF
-,TRBV9,TRBJ1-2,-,TGTGCCAGCAGCCTCGGAGGAGGAACGGGCTACACCTTC,CASSLGGGTGYTF
-,TRBV7-9,TRBJ1-3,-,TGTGCCAGCAGCCCAACAGGGATCTCTGGAAACACCATATATTTT,CASSPTGISGNTIYF
-,TRBV19,TRBJ2-7,-,TGTGCCAGTAGTATGTCCGGGACCTACGAGCAGTACTTC,CASSMSGTYEQYF
-,TRBV7-9,TRBJ2-3,-,TGTGCCAGCAGCTTAGGGCTAGACACAGATACGCAGTATTTT,CASSLGLDTDTQYF
-,TRBV7-9,TRBJ2-5,-,TGTGCCAGCAGCTTCCGAGGGGAGACCCAGTACTTC,CASSFRGETQYF
-,TRBV6-1,TRBJ2-7,-,TGTGCCAGCAGTGAAGCGAGGTCAGGGCTCTACGAGCAGTACTTC,CASSEARSGLYEQYF
-,TRBV9,TRBJ2-3,TRBD1,TGTGCCAGCAGCCTCCAGGGGGCAAGCACAGATACGCAGTATTTT,CASSLQGASTDTQYF
-,TRBV13,TRBJ1-2,TRBD1,TGTGCCAGCAGCCACCAGGGGGCTAGGGGTGGCTACACCTTC,CASSHQGARGGYTF
-,TRBV29-1,TRBJ2-7,TRBD1,TGCAGCGTTGGCCTTGACAGGGCCGAGCAGTACTTC,CSVGLDRAEQYF
-,TRBV7-6,TRBJ2-7,TRBD2,TGTGCCAGTCGACTAGCGGGAGGGGAAGAGCAGTACTTC,CASRLAGGEEQYF
-,TRBV7-9,TRBJ1-5,-,TGTGCCAGCACCACAGGAGCCCATCAGCCCCAGCATTTT,CASTTGAHQPQHF
-,TRBV30,TRBJ2-6,-,TGTGCCTGGAGTCGCGGGGCTGGGGCCAACGTCCTGACTTTC,CAWSRGAGANVLTF
-,TRBV6-6,TRBJ1-5,-,TGTGCCAGCAGCTTAATGGTCAGGGATCAGCCCCAGCATTTT,CASSLMVRDQPQHF
once,TRBV9,TRBJ2-2,-,TGTGCCAGCAGCGTAGGATGGGGAGGCGGGGAGCTGTTTTTT,CASSVGWGGGELFF
-,TRBV10-3,TRBJ1-3,-,TGTGCCATCAGTGTGGCAGAATCTGGAAACACCATATATTTT,CAISVAESGNTIYF
-,TRBV5-1,TRBJ2-3,TRBD2,TGCGCCAGCAACTTGGCGGGGGGTCCAGATACGCAGTATTTT,CASNLAGGPDTQYF
few,TRBV5-1,TRBJ1-2,-,TGCGCCAGCAGCTCGGACAGTCGAAGGGACTATGGCTACACCTTC,CASSSDSRRDYGYTF
-,TRBV6-6,TRBJ1-1,-,TGTGCCAGCAGCCTCCGGGACACTGAAGCTTTCTTT,CASSLRDTEAFF
many,TRBV6-1,TRBJ1-5,TRBD1,TGTGCCAGCAGTGAAACCGGGACAGGGTTTTCGGATCAGCCCCAGCATTTT,CASSETGTGFSDQPQHF
-,TRBV7-9,TRBJ2-3,TRBD1,TGTGCCAGCAGCGGAGGAGGACAGGGAAGCACAGATACGCAGTATTTT,CASSGGGQGSTDTQYF
-,TRBV25-1,TRBJ2-5,TRBD2,TGTGCCAGCAGTATTATAGCGGGGGGACGACAAGAGACCCAGTACTTC,CASSIIAGGRQETQYF
-,TRBV9,TRBJ2-2,TRBD2,TGTGCCAGCAGGGGTGGCGATAGCGGGAAAACCGGGGAGCTGTTTTTT,CASRGGDSGKTGELFF